The present TCR beta chain was sequenced within a study of radiation and T cells in renal cell carcinoma (dated by TCRdb to about 2020). With respect to the entire study: TCR beta sequencing covered 50 to 55 samples in total, comprising 25 or so tumors and around 27 peripheral blood samples. A total of 4 million to 5 million unique CDR3 nucleotide sequences, encoding 2,500,000 or so unique CDR3 amino acid sequences, were found across all 50 or so samples. The last blood draw occurred 4 weeks after radiation, at the same time as nephrectomy. The full study reports these points: No pretreatment tumor biopsies were available, so the baseline intratumoral presence of clonotypes could not be determined. An increase in top tumor clonotypes in blood was observed from baseline to 2 weeks post-radiation, followed by contraction by 4 weeks, which was taken to suggest transient expansion of tumor-resident clones. Blood repertoire dynamics were not followed beyond 4 weeks after treatment. Effects of radiation dose or scheduling on the TCR repertoire could not be addressed with the single-armed trial design.

TCR beta libraries were generated from genomic DNA with the immunoSEQ kit, following the manufacturer's recommendations. For library preparation, a first multiplex PCR was performed with proprietary primers, followed by a second PCR in which unique barcodes were added, and bead cleanups were performed after each round. A positive control reaction and a negative control reaction, both provided in the kit, were run with every batch of samples. The final libraries underwent checking on an Agilent 4200 TapeStation D1000 ScreenTape, volumetric pooling, and quantification by qPCR. An Illumina NextSeq500 fitted with a MidOutput 150-cycle cartridge performed the sequencing, running 156 Read1 cycles and 15 Index1 cycles with the kit's custom primers. The pooled library was loaded at 0.95 to 1 pM with roughly 19% PhiX control spiked in. The paper's data handling went like this. Vendor-processed data were analyzed in R, and a clonotype was defined as all T cells sharing the same CDR3 nucleotide sequence. In the clone abundance analyses, frequencies were normalized to the 10,000 most abundant clones in each sample. Public T cell clones, which averaged fewer than five per sample, were removed prior to analysis. A difference in abundance of at least 32-fold between compartments was used to define tumor-enriched and baseline blood-enriched clonotypes. A beta-binomial differential abundance model was used to identify clonotypes that were expanded or contracted between blood time points. Similarity between tumor and blood repertoires was quantified using the Baroni-Urbani and Buser coefficient, and groups were compared with two-tailed Wilcoxon tests in R. TCRdb's version of the immuneACCESS table is confined to in-frame rearrangements and falls short of the full clone set. An unresolved V gene accounts for under half of the shortfall where checked; the remainder is of unknown origin. The DNA gave D and trimming, while V, J and clone size come from that table. The sample data list just over 95,000 clones, and approximately 80% of these were observed just once. The biggest ten clones account for roughly 7.9% of the sample.

The germline V and J ends show losses of 4 bases and 1 base respectively, and no gene match explains 2 bases of the junction. The CDR3 goes from the cysteine to the phenylalanine over 14 residues. CDR3 DNA only is kept here, 42 bases in frame from base 1. CDR1 LGHNA and CDR2 YNFKEQ were looked up in the germline V gene. Taken with the paper, the label for time point translates to: blood 4 weeks post-SBRT, at nephrectomy. This specimen's treatment or condition label, per the study, means: 15 Gy SBRT to primary tumor, nephrectomy 4 weeks later. The samples were obtained from a clinical trial, where primary renal cell carcinomas were treated with 15 Gy stereotactic body radiation therapy and then removed by nephrectomy 4 weeks afterward. Serial peripheral blood from radiation-treated patients was sampled at baseline, 2 weeks and 4 weeks after SBRT to track tumor-enriched clonotypes. Every patient had renal cell carcinoma of clear cell pathology. The QIAamp DNA Blood Mini Kit (Qiagen) was used to prepare genomic DNA for TCR sequencing. Samples were included in the analyses only if all quality control checks were passed.

Note on this clone: Its antigen target is currently unknown. One base away there is no much larger clone; base qualities are not given.

Recombination linked TRBV4-2 to TRBJ2-5; 8 bases in between match TRBD1. This clonotype was sampled from a man aged 55 to 70 with renal cell carcinoma. The sequenced sample was blood, obtained from a patient whose treatment included radiotherapy and nephrectomy. The nucleotides are TGTGCCAGCAGCCGACAGGGGAGCCAAGAGACCCAGTACTTC. Translated, this gives CASSRQGSQETQYF.